The sequence of this T cell receptor beta chain was determined in a study of cytomegalovirus exposure and HLA in healthy donors. The count of this clone is one. PCR employed 60 Vbeta and 13 Jbeta primers. Measured with immunoSEQ multiplex PCR; TCRdb has only the in-frame clones, and not every one. The repertoire holds about 160,000 clones, with about 81% as singletons. This clonotype was obtained from a woman aged 18-29 years in good health and CMV-seronegative. The sequenced sample was PBMCs.

The CDR3 DNA follows: TGTGCCAGCAGCGGGACAGGGTTCCAAGGGAATGAGCAGTTCTTC. Its translation: CASSGTGFQGNEQFF. The chain is built from TRBV7-8 and TRBJ2-1, with 9 positions matching TRBD1. V lost 5 bases and J lost 7; bases outside the gene matches: 9. There are 15 residues in the CDR3. Germline V gives CDR1 SGHVS, CDR2 FQNEAQ. Looking up the rest from reference TRBV7-8 and TRBJ2-1 gives the full variable domain: GAGVSQSPRYKVAKRGQDVALRCDPISGHVSLFWYQQALGQGPEFLTYFQNEAQLDKSGLPSDRFFAERPEGSVSTLKIQRTQQEDSAVYLCASSGTGFQGNEQFFGPGTRLTVL.